This paragraph covers one T cell receptor beta chain sequence. Its target is not known. This sample was included in a study of post-analysis software for immune sequencing data. cDNA libraries for TCR beta contained unique molecular identifiers. Via MiXCR, TCRdb re-called the PCR reads, giving one row per CDR3 protein. The profile shows roughly 870,000 distinct CDR3 sequences, approximately 50% of them singletons. Trimming removed 4 bases from V and 5 bases from J, with 9 bases in between. CDR3 size: 12 residues. Germline CDR1 DFQATT, CDR2 SNEGSKA (reference sequence). Findings of the study overall: Patients carried a few TRBV segments more frequently than controls did, and TRBV5-6, TRBV5-1 and TRBV20-1 were among them. Pronounced co-clustering by F measure was evident among identically batched samples.

Material for sequencing was blood. The rearrangement joins TRBV20-1 to TRBJ1-5, with D maybe TRBD1 (5 bases). The TCR originated in a girl aged 10 to 17 with multiple sclerosis. The CDR3: CSAKRDDQPQHF. The CDR3 coding sequence is TGCAGTGCTAAGCGGGACGATCAGCCCCAGCATTTT.